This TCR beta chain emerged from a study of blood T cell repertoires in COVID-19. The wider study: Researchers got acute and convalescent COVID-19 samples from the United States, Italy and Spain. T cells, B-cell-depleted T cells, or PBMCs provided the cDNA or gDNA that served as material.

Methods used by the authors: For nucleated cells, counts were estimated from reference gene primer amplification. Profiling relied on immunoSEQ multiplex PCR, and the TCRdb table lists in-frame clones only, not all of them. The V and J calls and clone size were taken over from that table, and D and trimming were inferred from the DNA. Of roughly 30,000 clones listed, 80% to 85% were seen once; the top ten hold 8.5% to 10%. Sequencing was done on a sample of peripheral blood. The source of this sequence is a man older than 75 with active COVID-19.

The CDR3 sequence: CASSPEGTNQETQYF. CDR3 coding DNA: TGTGCCAGCTCACCGGAAGGGACTAACCAAGAGACCCAGTACTTC. The V and J genes are TRBV18 and TRBJ2-5; TRBD2 matches at 7 bases. V lost 3 bases to trimming and J lost 0 bases; unmatched junction nucleotides: 4. Germline CDR1 and CDR2: KGHSH and LQKENI. There are 15 residues in the CDR3.